Listed here are 26 T cell receptor beta chains from one sample, sequenced in a study of blood T cell repertoires in COVID-19 (dated by TCRdb to 2019 to 2021). The library was produced with the immunoSEQ multiplex PCR assay. TCRdb's version of the immuneACCESS table is confined to in-frame rearrangements and falls short of the full clone set. An unresolved V gene accounts for under half of the shortfall where checked; the remainder is of unknown origin. This sample has some 75,000 clones in its table, and 65% to 85% of those were observed once. 13% of the sample comes from the top ten. The material sequenced was peripheral blood. These receptors came from a man aged 50 or older with COVID-19, enrolled during active disease.

The gene calls are TRBV29-1 and TRBJ2-1; D is unresolved. The CDR3 is 14 amino acids. The ends were cut back, 2 bases at V and 1 base at J, with 9 bases in the middle. Germline assignment: CDR1 SQVTM and CDR2 ANQGSEA. The CDR3 sequence: CSVELQVSYNEQFF. The CDR3 nucleotides are TGCAGCGTTGAACTGCAGGTTTCCTACAATGAGCAGTTCTTC.

The V call is TRBV3-1 (or the pseudogene TRBV3-2), the J call TRBJ1-2; a possible D gene is TRBD1 (6 bases). Germline CDR1 LGHDT, CDR2 YNNKEL (reference sequence). This CDR3 spans 13 amino acids. V lost 2 bases and J lost 8, with 12 bases in between. The chain's CDR3 is CASSQRDIGGYTF. CDR3 sequence (DNA): TGTGCCAGCAGCCAACGGGACATCGGAGGCTACACCTTC.

V usage is TRBV19 and J usage is TRBJ1-1; D perhaps matches TRBD1 (6 bases). CDR3 size: 13 residues. V lost 8 bases and J lost 0, with 10 bases in between. Germline V gene sequence: CDR1 LNHDA, CDR2 SQIVND (reference sequence). The CDR3 DNA reads TGTGCCAGTCACGGACAGCTGAACACTGAAGCTTTCTTT. It specifies CASHGQLNTEAFF.

V gene TRBV24-1 combines with J gene TRBJ2-5; 12 bases fit TRBD1. The CDR3 sequence is 17 residues long. V shed 4 bases, J shed 5 bases, and the junction held 10 bases outside the gene matches. Germline V gives CDR1 KGHDR, CDR2 SFDVKD. CDR3 loop: CATSEAGTGGLWETQYF. The CDR3 coding sequence is TGTGCCACCAGTGAGGCTGGGACAGGGGGCCTATGGGAGACCCAGTACTTC.

The chain is built from TRBV12-3 or TRBV12-4 and TRBJ2-7; D might be TRBD1 (6 bases). This CDR3 is 13 amino acids long. V was pared by 1 base and J by 6 bases, with 10 bases between. The CDR3 is CASSLGQVSEQYF. In DNA, the CDR3 is TGTGCCAGCAGTTTAGGACAGGTTTCCGAGCAGTACTTC.

V usage is TRBV18 and J usage is TRBJ2-1; 8 bases line up with TRBD1. Germline CDR1 reads KGHSH; CDR2 reads LQKENI. V was clipped by 5 bases and J by 6 bases; unmatched bases: 3. The CDR3 length is 13 residues. CDR3 region: CASSSTGGNEQFF. The CDR3 coding sequence is TGTGCCAGCTCATCCACAGGGGGCAATGAGCAGTTCTTC.

This chain links TRBV6-5 with TRBJ2-7; no reliable D call. The germline CDR1 and CDR2 sequences are MNHEY and SVGAGI. The CDR3 length is 12 residues. V lost 6 bases to trimming and J lost 4 bases, with 10 bases between them. For the CDR3, the DNA is TGTGCCAGCAGCCTGGAGCCTTACGAGCAGTACTTC. This codes for CASSLEPYEQYF.

The chain couples TRBV28 to TRBJ2-5, with TRBD2 as a possible D gene (5 bases). This CDR3 is 13 amino acids long. Germline loops: CDR1 MDHEN, CDR2 SYDVKM. V was cut by 2 bases and J by 4 bases, with 8 bases left in between. The CDR3 here is CASSLAAGETQYF. In nucleotides, the CDR3 is TGTGCCAGCAGTTTAGCTGCGGGAGAGACCCAGTACTTC.

This clone was observed once. The rearrangement uses TRBV6-6 and TRBJ1-1; D perhaps matches TRBD1 (5 bases). The CDR3 totals 13 residues. Germline CDR1 reads MNHNY; CDR2 reads SVGAGI (reference sequence). The V gene lost 8 bases and the J gene lost 4 bases, with 14 bases spanning the gap. CDR3 sequence reads: CASVQRDSTEAFF. DNA for the CDR3: TGTGCCAGCGTTCAGCGGGACTCCACTGAAGCTTTCTTT.

The chain joins TRBV5-5 to TRBJ2-7; 8 nucleotides match TRBD2. V shed 3 bases and J 1 base; nucleotides not matched to a gene: 3. The germline CDR1 and CDR2 sequences are SGHKS and YYEKEE (reference sequence). This CDR3 has 14 amino acids. This chain's CDR3 is CASSWGGGSYEQYF. The CDR3 nucleotides are TGTGCCAGCAGCTGGGGCGGGGGGTCCTACGAGCAGTACTTC.

This rearrangement joins TRBV19 to TRBJ2-2, with 12 bases that match TRBD1. The CDR3 is made up of 15 amino acids. Germline CDR1 reads LNHDA; CDR2 reads SQIVND (reference sequence). Unmatched junction bases numbered 6, after V lost 6 bases and J lost 7 bases. The CDR3 coding sequence is TGTGCCAGTAGGTTAGGGACAGGGGGCGGCGGGGAGCTGTTTTTT. Protein sequence: CASRLGTGGGGELFF.

This clone occurred once. The rearrangement uses TRBV28 and TRBJ2-1, with no clear D. V shed 0 bases and J shed 9 bases, with 12 bases lying between them. The CDR3 has 14 residues. CDR1 is MDHEN, CDR2 SYDVKM, per germline. The CDR3 region has the DNA TGTGCCAGCAGTTTATGGCTAGGTATTCGTGAGCAGTTCTTC. Translating it yields CASSLWLGIREQFF.

The V call is TRBV7-2, the J call TRBJ1-2, with TRBD1 matching 10 bases. The CDR3 sequence is 13 residues long. Per the germline V gene, CDR1 is SGHTA and CDR2 is FQGNSA. V was pared by 0 bases and J by 13 bases, with 5 bases of the junction left unmatched. The CDR3 bases are TGTGCCAGCAGCTTAGCAGGGACAGGGGTAATCACCTTC. This codes for CASSLAGTGVITF. Complete variable domain (other parts from reference TRBV7-2 and TRBJ1-2): GAGVSQSPSNKVTEKGKDVELRCDPISGHTALYWYRQSLGQGLEFLIYFQGNSAPDKSGLPSDRFSAERTGGSVSTLTIQRTQQEDSAVYLCASSLAGTGVITFGSGTRLTVV.

This chain connects TRBV18 to TRBJ1-2; D ambiguous. Germline V gene lookup returns CDR1 KGHSH and CDR2 LQKENI. V lost 2 bases to trimming and J lost 8 bases, with 18 bases between them. This CDR3 has 15 residues. The CDR3 loop reads CASSPTGITANGYTF. In nucleotides, the CDR3 is TGTGCCAGCTCACCAACGGGGATCACAGCCAACGGCTACACCTTC.

V gene TRBV28 combines with J gene TRBJ2-1; 9 bases fit TRBD2. CDR3 length equals 14 residues. Unmatched junction bases numbered 3, after V lost 3 bases and J lost 6 bases. Germline V gene sequence: CDR1 MDHEN, CDR2 SYDVKM. The CDR3 protein is CASSLGREGNEQFF. CDR3 coding DNA: TGTGCCAGCAGTTTGGGGCGGGAGGGCAATGAGCAGTTCTTC.

The rearrangement uses TRBV6-4 and TRBJ2-3, with a weak D call TRBD2 (6 bases). CDR1 and CDR2 from the germline V gene are MRHNA and SNTAGT. V lost 3 bases and J lost 0, with 10 bases in between. The CDR3 consists of 15 residues. CDR3 loop: CASSEQLASTDTQYF. The CDR3 DNA reads as TGTGCCAGCAGTGAACAACTAGCCAGCACAGATACGCAGTATTTT.

V is TRBV5-1 and J is TRBJ1-6, with D possibly being TRBD1 (6 bases). V was trimmed by 0 bases and J by 8 bases, leaving 12 bases between them. In germline, CDR1 is SGHRS, CDR2 YFSETQ. The CDR3 is 15 amino acids. CDR3 sequence: CASSLVGGSDSPLHF. The CDR3 DNA sequence: TGCGCCAGCAGCTTGGTTGGGGGCAGCGATTCACCCCTCCACTTT. Complete variable domain (other parts from reference TRBV5-1 and TRBJ1-6): KAGVTQTPRYLIKTRGQQVTLSCSPISGHRSVSWYQQTPGQGLQFLFEYFSETQRNKGNFPGRFSGRQFSNSRSEMNVSTLELGDSALYLCASSLVGGSDSPLHFGNGTRLTVT.

V is TRBV5-1 and J is TRBJ1-2; 10 bases match TRBD1. The CDR3 extends over 15 amino acids. The J segment lost 3 bases and the V segment lost 4 bases, leaving 6 bases of the junction unmatched. Germline V gene sequence: CDR1 SGHRS, CDR2 YFSETQ. The CDR3 DNA is TGCGCCAGCAGCAGCCCGGACAGGGGGGACTATGGCTACACCTTC. Its translation is CASSSPDRGDYGYTF.

The chain links TRBV6-1 to TRBJ1-1, with a weak D call TRBD1 (6 bases). Germline CDR1 MNHNS, CDR2 SASEGT. The ends were cut back, 6 bases at V and 0 bases at J, with 14 bases in the middle. The CDR3 runs 15 residues. CDR3 amino acids: CASRPLGGVNTEAFF. In nucleotides, the CDR3 is TGTGCCAGCAGACCGTTAGGGGGTGTGAACACTGAAGCTTTCTTT.

J is TRBJ2-5 and V is TRBV5-5; D gene ambiguous. Germline V lookup: CDR1 SGHKS, CDR2 YYEKEE (reference sequence). The CDR3 has 13 residues. V lost 0 bases to trimming and J lost 5 bases, with 8 bases between them. CDR3 DNA sequence: TGTGCCAGCAGCTTGGCGGTGCTGGAGACCCAGTACTTC. This encodes CASSLAVLETQYF.

The rearrangement joins TRBV19 to TRBJ2-2; D is uncertain. Trimming pared 8 bases from V and 9 bases from J, leaving 10 bases between. This CDR3 contains 11 residues. Germline assignment: CDR1 LNHDA and CDR2 SQIVND (reference sequence). Here the CDR3 reads CASRSPRELFF. In DNA, the CDR3 is TGTGCCAGTCGCTCGCCTAGGGAGCTGTTTTTT.

The chain is built from TRBV2 and TRBJ2-7; 10 bases align to TRBD1. Looked up from germline, CDR1 is SNHLY and CDR2 is FYNNEI. The ends lost 3 bases at V and 1 base at J; junction bases unmatched: 6. This CDR3 is 16 amino acids long. In DNA, the CDR3 is TGTGCCAGCAGTGATCCGGGACAGGGGATTTCCTACGAGCAGTACTTC. It is translated as CASSDPGQGISYEQYF.

CDR3 in amino acids: CASSTGQGEGNTIYF. The CDR3 DNA reads TGTGCCAGCAGTACGGGACAGGGAGAAGGAAACACCATATATTTT. The chain joins TRBV6-5 to TRBJ1-3; TRBD1 aligns across 9 bases. The CDR3 runs 15 residues. J gave up 4 bases and V 5 bases, and 6 bases lay outside the gene matches. Germline CDR1 MNHEY, CDR2 SVGAGI.

DNA for the CDR3: TGCAGTGCTAGTTTTCAGGGTCCCCACACTGAAGCTTTCTTT. Protein sequence: CSASFQGPHTEAFF. V gene TRBV20-1 combines with J gene TRBJ1-1; maybe TRBD1 (5 bases). Trimming took off 3 bases at V and 3 bases at J, with 14 bases between the two ends. The germline CDR1 and CDR2 sequences are DFQATT and SNEGSKA (reference sequence). The CDR3 extends over 14 amino acids.

This chain joins TRBV25-1 and TRBJ1-2, with D possibly being TRBD1 (5 bases). Trimming removed 5 bases from V and 4 bases from J, with 14 bases in between. The CDR3 runs to 14 residues. CDR1 is MGHDK, CDR2 SYGVNS, per germline. The CDR3 loop reads CASSPRQSGYGYTF. The CDR3 DNA follows: TGTGCCAGCAGTCCGCGACAGTCCGGCTATGGCTACACCTTC.

J is TRBJ2-1 and V is TRBV24-1; 11 nucleotides align to TRBD1. Per the germline V gene, CDR1 is KGHDR and CDR2 is SFDVKD. V gave up 4 bases and J gave up 7 bases; unmatched junction bases: 8. There are 16 residues in the CDR3. The chain's CDR3 is CATSDPGQGADNEQFF. In nucleotides, the CDR3 is TGTGCCACCAGTGACCCAGGACAGGGGGCGGATAATGAGCAGTTCTTC.